One sample yielded the 9 T cell receptor beta chains listed below, sequenced in a study of blood T cell repertoires in COVID-19. Profiling relied on immunoSEQ multiplex PCR, and the TCRdb table lists in-frame clones only, not all of them. The sample has about 35,000 clones; approximately 89% are singletons. Input material: peripheral blood. The receptors come from a man between 60 and 70 years old with active or convalescent COVID-19.

The V call is TRBV7-8, the J call TRBJ2-4; TRBD1 is a possible D gene (5 bases). Trimming left V 3 bases short and J 6 bases short, with 9 bases between. The CDR3 contains 13 residues. CDR1 and CDR2 (germline): SGHVS, FQNEAQ. DNA of the CDR3: TGTGCCAGCAGCTTGGGCAGGGCAAACATTCAGTACTTC. Its protein is CASSLGRANIQYF.

This clone was recorded once. In nucleotides, the CDR3 is TGTGCCATCAGTGAGGTTACTAGCGGGAAGATATACTCTAGCACAGATACGCAGTATTTT. It yields the protein CAISEVTSGKIYSSTDTQYF. The chain combines TRBV10-3 with TRBJ2-3; 10 bases match TRBD2. J gave up 0 bases and V 2 bases, and 14 bases lay outside the gene matches. Germline CDR1 is ENHRY and CDR2 is SYGVKD. This CDR3 has 20 amino acids.

The chain employs TRBV27 and TRBJ1-6; D remains unclear. Deletions cut 3 bases from V and 2 bases from J, with 11 bases between. The CDR3 covers 16 residues. Germline CDR1 is MNHEY and CDR2 is SMNVEV (reference sequence). CDR3 sequence: CASSFSGSAYNSPLHF. CDR3 sequence (DNA): TGTGCCAGCAGTTTTTCCGGGAGCGCCTATAATTCACCCCTCCACTTT.

V is TRBV6-5 and J is TRBJ2-7; D remains ambiguous. CDR1 is MNHEY and CDR2 is SVGAGI in the germline V gene. V was cut by 6 bases and J by 0 bases, with 6 bases left in between. This CDR3 spans 12 amino acids. The CDR3 nucleotides are TGTGCCAGCAGCGGTAGCTCCTACGAGCAGTACGTC. It is translated as CASSGSSYEQYV.

This chain uses TRBV28 with TRBJ1-6; possible D gene TRBD1, 6 bases. The length of the CDR3 is 15 residues. Trimming pared 5 bases from V and 2 bases from J, leaving 10 bases between. From germline, CDR1 is MDHEN and CDR2 SYDVKM. CDR3 coding DNA: TGTGCCAGCAGTGCGACAGGAGCCTATAATTCACCCCTCCACTTT. Residues: CASSATGAYNSPLHF.

V is TRBV2 and J is TRBJ1-5, with D maybe TRBD1 (6 bases). V was shortened by 5 bases and J by 7 bases, with 12 bases between the two germline ends. Germline V gives CDR1 SNHLY, CDR2 FYNNEI. The CDR3 runs 13 residues. Here the CDR3 DNA reads TGTGCCAGCAGTACAGGGCTCTGGCAGCCCCAGCATTTT. It encodes CASSTGLWQPQHF. The full variable domain, rest sourced from reference TRBV2 and TRBJ1-5, is EPEVTQTPSHQVTQMGQEVILRCVPISNHLYFYWYRQILGQKVEFLVSFYNNEISEKSEIFDDQFSVERPDGSNFTLKIRSTKLEDSAMYFCASSTGLWQPQHFGDGTRLSIL.

The chain combines TRBV6-1 with TRBJ2-1; 11 positions match TRBD1. The V and J ends lost 4 bases and 4 bases, in that order; junction bases with no gene match: 6. The V gene's germline CDR1 is MNHNS and CDR2 SASEGT. This CDR3 is 16 amino acids long. The CDR3 coding sequence is TGTGCCAGCAGTGGCTCCGGGACAGGGGGATACAATGAGCAGTTCTTC. Translation: CASSGSGTGGYNEQFF.

CDR3 DNA sequence: TGTGCCAGCTCGAACACAGGGAACACTGAAGCTTTCTTT. It is translated as CASSNTGNTEAFF. The chain links TRBV12-3 or TRBV12-4 to TRBJ1-1; D possibly corresponds to TRBD1 (5 bases). The length of the CDR3 is 13 residues. V lost 8 bases to trimming and J lost 1 base, with 11 bases between them.

The chain links TRBV11-2 to TRBJ2-3, with a possible D match to TRBD2 (5 bases). Trimming shortened V by 0 bases and J by 6 bases, and 13 bases separated the two germline ends. Germline CDR1 reads SGHAT; CDR2 reads FQNNGV. The CDR3 covers 15 residues. CDR3 protein: CASSLDPRRGDTQYF. CDR3 bases: TGTGCCAGCAGCTTAGACCCGCGAAGAGGGGATACGCAGTATTTT.